The 22 T cell receptor beta chains presented below share a single source sample, sequenced in a study of cytomegalovirus exposure and HLA in healthy donors. PCR was performed using 60 Vbeta and 13 Jbeta primers. Some clones are missing from TCRdb's copy, which holds only in-frame ones; the method was immunoSEQ multiplex PCR. The table lists about 70,000 clones, over 75% of them singletons, with about an eighth in the top ten. The sample comprised PBMCs. These receptors all stem from a woman in her 30s in good health and CMV-seropositive.

The chain combines TRBV11-1 with TRBJ2-5; 7 bases line up with TRBD2. With V trimmed by 7 bases and J by 2 bases, 13 bases remained unmatched. CDR1 and CDR2 from the germline V gene are SGHAT and FQDESV (reference sequence). This CDR3 region has 16 residues. For the CDR3, the DNA is TGTGCCAGCAAGGTCGGGCTAGCGGCAAATCAAGAGACCCAGTACTTC. Translating it yields CASKVGLAANQETQYF.

V usage is TRBV4-2 and J usage is TRBJ2-5; no reliable D call. Germline loops: CDR1 LGHNA, CDR2 YNFKEQ. CDR3 length: 12 residues. The ends were cut back, 0 bases at V and 5 bases at J, with 4 bases in the middle. The CDR3 sequence: CASSQDLETQYF. For the CDR3, the DNA is TGTGCCAGCAGCCAAGACTTGGAGACCCAGTACTTC.

The chain carries TRBV5-4 and TRBJ1-1; TRBD1 might be the D (6 bases). The CDR3 totals 15 residues. Deletions cut 0 bases from V and 3 bases from J, with 12 bases between. Germline CDR1 reads SGHNT; CDR2 reads YYREEE (reference sequence). The CDR3 nucleotides are TGTGCCAGCAGCTTGGCGGCCAGGGGTGACACTGAAGCTTTCTTT. Protein product: CASSLAARGDTEAFF.

The chain uses TRBV6-1 and TRBJ1-4, with a possible D match to TRBD1 (6 bases). The germline V gene encodes CDR1 MNHNS and CDR2 SASEGT. This CDR3 is 15 amino acids long. V was clipped by 5 bases and J by 6 bases, with 16 bases between them. DNA for the CDR3: TGTGCCAGCAGTTCCCGGGAGGACAGACATGAAAAACTGTTTTTT. It yields the protein CASSSREDRHEKLFF.

In the case of this clone: Additional DNA sequences in this sample encode the identical CDR3. The chain is built from TRBV5-1 and TRBJ2-1; 7 positions agree with TRBD1. There are 14 residues in the CDR3. CDR1 is SGHRS, CDR2 YFSETQ, per germline. After removal of 4 bases from V and 0 bases from J, the junction contained 1 base not matched to a gene. CDR3 residues: CASSPGGSYNEQFF. CDR3 bases: TGCGCCAGCAGCCCAGGGGGCTCCTACAATGAGCAGTTCTTC.

V gene TRBV14 combines with J gene TRBJ1-5; D not certain. Trimming pared 0 bases from V and 4 bases from J, leaving 13 bases between. The length of the CDR3 is 16 residues. Germline V gene lookup returns CDR1 SGHDN and CDR2 FVKESK. The CDR3 protein is CASSQDWMGLNQPQHF. In nucleotides, the CDR3 is TGTGCCAGCAGCCAAGATTGGATGGGCCTTAATCAGCCCCAGCATTTT.

V is TRBV30 and J is TRBJ2-3; no definite D call. V was clipped by 3 bases and J by 1 base, with 14 bases between them. The CDR3 is made up of 15 amino acids. Germline lookup yields CDR1 GTSNPN and CDR2 SVGIG (reference sequence). CDR3: CAWSRLVTRTDTQYF. CDR3 nucleotide sequence: TGTGCCTGGAGCCGCTTAGTGACACGCACAGATACGCAGTATTTT.

In its sample, this clone was seen once. The chain has TRBV4-1 and TRBJ2-7, with TRBD1 matching 7 bases. CDR1 is MGHRA and CDR2 is YSYEKL in the germline V gene. The CDR3 loop spans 13 amino acids. V lost 5 bases and J lost 3; bases outside the gene matches: 4. The DNA for the CDR3 is TGCGCCAGCAGCGCCCGGGACAGCTACGAGCAGTACTTC. Amino acids: CASSARDSYEQYF.

V and J are TRBV5-1 and TRBJ2-1, with D maybe TRBD1 (6 bases). This CDR3 contains 16 residues. Germline loops: CDR1 SGHRS, CDR2 YFSETQ. V was shortened by 0 bases and J by 4 bases, with 14 bases between the two germline ends. The CDR3 here is CASSLAGDTLYNEQFF. CDR3 nucleotide sequence: TGCGCCAGCAGCTTGGCTGGGGACACCTTATACAATGAGCAGTTCTTC.

The V and J genes are TRBV4-1 and TRBJ2-3; possible D gene TRBD2, 6 bases. Per germline, CDR1 MGHRA and CDR2 YSYEKL. Trimming took off 0 bases at V and 3 bases at J, with 16 bases between the two ends. CDR3 size: 17 residues. The CDR3 DNA is TGCGCCAGCAGCCAAGATTCCAGTGGGGAGGCGACAGATACGCAGTATTTT. It specifies CASSQDSSGEATDTQYF.

The V call is TRBV5-4, the J call TRBJ2-5, with a possible D match to TRBD1 (5 bases). The CDR3 is 15 residues long. Between the trimmed V and J ends, which lost 1 base and 2 bases, there was a span of 12 bases. Germline lookup yields CDR1 SGHNT and CDR2 YYREEE (reference sequence). The CDR3 here is CASSLIDTGQETQYF. For the CDR3, the DNA is TGTGCCAGCAGCTTGATAGATACAGGACAAGAGACCCAGTACTTC.

J is TRBJ2-3 and V is TRBV15, with 9 bases identical to TRBD2. In germline, CDR1 is LNHNV, CDR2 YYDKDF (reference sequence). The V and J ends lost 1 base and 5 bases, in that order; junction bases with no gene match: 4. This CDR3 contains 15 residues. CDR3 sequence (DNA): TGTGCCACCAGCAGAGGGGCAGCGGGAGGAGATACGCAGTATTTT. The encoded protein is CATSRGAAGGDTQYF.

This rearrangement joins TRBV7-3 to TRBJ2-5, with D maybe TRBD2 (6 bases). Matching the DNA end better, TRBJ2-7 makes the J call doubtful. The CDR3 has 15 residues. The germline V gene encodes CDR1 SGHTA and CDR2 FQGTGA. The CDR3 spells CASSFSGGSSYEQYF. As DNA, the CDR3 is TGTGCCAGCAGCTTCAGCGGAGGGAGCTCCTACGAGCAGTACTTC.

This chain's CDR3 is CASSPLRRTSGHNEQFF. The CDR3 DNA is TGCGCCAGCAGCCCCCTCCGCCGGACTAGCGGGCACAATGAGCAGTTCTTC. This rearrangement joins TRBV5-1 to TRBJ2-1; 11 bases agree with TRBD2. Germline lookup yields CDR1 SGHRS and CDR2 YFSETQ. V lost 4 bases and J lost 5; bases outside the gene matches: 11. The length of the CDR3 is 17 residues.

Concerning this clone: At one of its ends the junction is not consistent with the germline gene, which may arise from a read error. The gene calls are TRBV2 and TRBJ2-7, with TRBD1 matching 8 bases. This CDR3 comprises 13 residues. CDR1 SNHLY and CDR2 FYNNEI come from the germline V gene. The CDR3 spells CASSKDRVYERYF. The CDR3, as DNA: TGTGCCAGCAGCAAGGACAGGGTCTACGAGCGGTACTTC.

The rearrangement links TRBV7-9 to TRBJ2-7, with TRBD1 matching over 10 bases. V lost 4 bases and J lost 5; bases outside the gene matches: 11. Germline V gene data show CDR1 as SEHNR and CDR2 as FQNEAQ (reference sequence). The CDR3 runs 16 residues. The CDR3 sequence is CASSSSGTGDPHEQYF. The CDR3 nucleotides read TGTGCCAGCAGCTCGTCCGGGACAGGGGATCCTCACGAGCAGTACTTC. The full variable domain, with the rest looked up from reference TRBV7-9 and TRBJ2-7, is DTGVSQNPRHKITKRGQNVTFRCDPISEHNRLYWYRQTLGQGPEFLTYFQNEAQLEKSRLLSDRFSAERPKGSFSTLEIQRTEQGDSAMYLCASSSSGTGDPHEQYFGPGTRLTVT.

CDR3 amino acids: CASSEGAGGYEQYF. The CDR3 nucleotides read TGTGCCAGCAGTGAAGGAGCGGGGGGCTACGAGCAGTACTTC. This chain connects TRBV6-1 to TRBJ2-7; TRBD2 agrees at 9 bases. The ends lost 1 base at V and 3 bases at J; junction bases unmatched: 1. Germline CDR1 MNHNS, CDR2 SASEGT. The CDR3 covers 14 residues.

The CDR3 bases are TGTGCCAGCAGTGAACTTCTCTTGTCCTACGAGCAGTACTTC. Its protein product is CASSELLLSYEQYF. The chain recombines TRBV2 with TRBJ2-7; D gene ambiguous. This CDR3 has 14 residues. Germline CDR1 reads SNHLY; CDR2 reads FYNNEI. The ends were cut back, 2 bases at V and 1 base at J, with 9 bases in the middle.

This clone was seen only once. The genes are TRBV5-6 and TRBJ2-2; D not certain. The CDR3 sequence is 13 residues long. Per germline, CDR1 SGHDT and CDR2 YYEEEE. V was clipped by 0 bases and J by 3 bases, with 3 bases between them. The CDR3 reads CASSLAHTGELFF. CDR3 DNA sequence: TGTGCCAGCAGCTTGGCTCACACCGGGGAGCTGTTTTTT.

The chain employs TRBV2 and TRBJ2-5; weak D call: TRBD2 (5 bases). V was clipped by 7 bases and J by 4 bases, with 16 bases between them. Per the germline V gene, CDR1 is SNHLY and CDR2 is FYNNEI. This CDR3 contains 14 residues. This chain's CDR3 is CASKSRGIVETQYF. CDR3 nucleotides: TGTGCCAGCAAGTCTAGAGGGATTGTAGAGACCCAGTACTTC.

The chain employs TRBV25-1 and TRBJ1-1, with unresolved D. V lost 0 bases and J 6 bases, leaving 11 bases between the germline ends. The CDR3 length is 14 residues. Looked up from germline, CDR1 is MGHDK and CDR2 is SYGVNS. In DNA form, the CDR3 reads TGTGCCAGCAGTGAATACAAGAGAGGAGCTGAAGCTTTCTTT. Translated: CASSEYKRGAEAFF.

CDR3 coding DNA: TGCGCCAGCAGCTGGGGGGGGGTAGCGGCATTCTACAATGAGCAGTTCTTC. Amino acid sequence: CASSWGGVAAFYNEQFF. V is TRBV5-1 and J is TRBJ2-1, with 7 bases that match TRBD2. After removal of 3 bases from V and 3 bases from J, the junction contained 12 bases not matched to a gene. CDR3 length: 17 residues. The germline CDR1 and CDR2 sequences are SGHRS and YFSETQ.